This TCR beta chain was identified in a study of radiotherapy plus CTLA-4 blockade in lung cancer. On the study more broadly: Patients showed objective responses in 15% to 20% of cases, and disease control was achieved by approximately 33%. General observations from the study: How blood T cell clones changed early, along with interferon-beta, reportedly forecast response best. Radiotherapy with ipilimumab was followed by blood expansion of tumor-derived clones.

The table came from immunoSEQ multiplex PCR; TCRdb's copy has only in-frame clones and leaves some out. The table shows approximately 60,000 clones, with roughly 80% occurring only once. Comment on this clone: Its antigen remains unidentified.

In chemo-refractory metastatic non-small-cell lung cancer, patients got ipilimumab CTLA-4 blockade together with focal radiation. The sequenced sample was peripheral blood, obtained from a patient treated with radiotherapy plus ipilimumab. The origin of this receptor is a human donor with non-small cell lung cancer who had a complete response to radiotherapy plus ipilimumab.

Written as DNA, the CDR3 is TGCAGCGTTAAAGGACGGGAAACTGAAGCTTTCTTT. Its translation is CSVKGRETEAFF. The gene calls are TRBV29-1 and TRBJ1-1; D ambiguous. V was cut by 5 bases and J by 5 bases, with 12 bases left in between. This CDR3 has 12 amino acids. Germline CDR1 and CDR2: SQVTM and ANQGSEA. Full variable domain (remainder filled in from reference TRBV29-1 and TRBJ1-1): SAVISQKPSRDICQRGTSLTIQCQVDSQVTMMFWYRQQPGQSLTLIATANQGSEATYESGFVIDKFPISRPNLTFSTLTVSNMSPEDSSIYLCSVKGRETEAFFGQGTRLTVV.